These T cell receptor beta chains were read from a single sample in a study of CD8 T cells in ankylosing spondylitis. Via MiXCR, TCRdb re-called the 5' RACE reads, giving one row per CDR3 protein. The profile shows 150,000 to 200,000 distinct CDR3 sequences, around a third of them singletons. The sequenced sample was synovial fluid, either unsorted or a sorted T cell fraction (not recorded which). The receptors were gathered from a male donor with ankylosing spondylitis. CDR3s include the opening cysteine and the closing phenylalanine or tryptophan. The order of the fields is J gene, CDR3 length, D gene, V gene, clone size, CDR3 protein, CDR3 DNA. D genes are given only for firm matches. Clone size is not always given. Where it is, it says once, few, many or a class for expanded clones.

TRBJ2-7	16	-	TRBV2	once	CASRLDRGGVGYEQYF	TGTGCCAGCAGACTCGACAGGGGAGGGGTAGGGTACGAGCAGTACTTC
TRBJ1-5	14	TRBD1	TRBV12-3/TRBV12-4	once	CASSAGTGGQPQHF	TGTGCCAGCAGTGCCGGGACAGGGGGTCAGCCCCAGCATTTT
TRBJ2-1	13	-	TRBV12-3/TRBV12-4	many	CASSLGPYNEQFF	TGTGCCAGCAGTTTGGGTCCCTACAATGAGCAGTTCTTC
TRBJ1-3	15	-	TRBV6-1	-	CASSRPADSGNTIYF	TGTGCCAGCAGTAGGCCCGCAGACTCTGGAAACACCATATATTTT
TRBJ2-7	17	-	TRBV15	few	CATSRDRGNSRSREQYF	TGTGCCACCAGCAGAGATCGAGGAAATAGTCGGTCTAGGGAGCAGTACTTC
TRBJ2-1	17	TRBD2	TRBV11-2	-	CASSLEVRAGGVNEQFF	TGTGCCAGCAGCTTAGAAGTGAGGGCGGGAGGGGTCAATGAGCAGTTCTTC
TRBJ2-2	14	-	TRBV4-1	few	CARLGGANTGELFF	TGCGCCAGGCTGGGGGGTGCCAACACCGGGGAGCTGTTTTTT
TRBJ2-2	15	-	TRBV7-6	-	CASSLIAANTGELFF	TGTGCCAGCAGCCTTATAGCCGCGAACACCGGGGAGCTGTTTTTT
TRBJ2-5	14	TRBD2	TRBV10-3	-	CAIRGTSGEETQYF	TGTGCCATCAGGGGGACTAGCGGGGAAGAGACCCAGTACTTC
TRBJ1-1	15	TRBD1	TRBV5-1	-	CASSLTQGRYTEAFF	TGCGCCAGCAGCCTGACACAGGGGAGGTACACTGAAGCTTTCTTT
TRBJ1-5	13	-	TRBV5-8	-	CASSLGNHQPQHF	TGTGCCAGCAGCTTGGGGAACCATCAGCCCCAGCATTTT
TRBJ2-3	14	-	TRBV20-1	few	CSARDSVLTDTQYF	TGCAGTGCTAGAGATTCGGTCCTCACAGATACGCAGTATTTT
TRBJ1-6	15	-	TRBV12-3/TRBV12-4	-	CASTVTATVNSPLHF	TGTGCCAGCACCGTAACCGCCACGGTCAATTCACCCCTCCACTTT
TRBJ1-1	10	TRBD1	TRBV20-1	-	CSGVDRVAFF	TGCAGTGGGGTGGACAGGGTAGCTTTCTTT
TRBJ2-3	15	TRBD2	TRBV7-9	few	CASSRLAGVADTQYF	TGTGCCAGCAGCCGACTAGCGGGAGTAGCAGATACGCAGTATTTT
TRBJ2-2	15	-	TRBV18	few	CASSPPSRNTGELFF	TGTGCCAGCTCACCACCGTCTCGGAACACCGGGGAGCTGTTTTTT
TRBJ2-2	18	TRBD2	TRBV10-3	few	CAISDRGLAEGYTGELFF	TGTGCCATCAGTGACCGGGGACTAGCGGAGGGGTACACCGGGGAGCTGTTTTTT
TRBJ2-1	14	TRBD2	TRBV4-1	-	CASSPGTSVREQFF	TGCGCCAGCAGCCCAGGGACTAGCGTTCGTGAGCAGTTCTTC
TRBJ2-5	16	-	TRBV7-2	few	CASSLGATRGQETQYF	TGTGCCAGCAGCTTAGGGGCCACTAGGGGGCAAGAGACCCAGTACTTC
TRBJ2-7	12	-	TRBV6-5	-	CASRAPSYEQYF	TGTGCCAGCAGGGCGCCTTCCTACGAGCAGTACTTC
TRBJ1-4	15	-	TRBV6-1	few	CASSELGVTSEKLFF	TGTGCCAGCAGTGAACTCGGGGTTACTTCTGAAAAACTGTTTTTT
TRBJ1-6	15	TRBD1	TRBV12-3/TRBV12-4	few	CASSFEQGAHSPLHF	TGTGCCAGCAGTTTCGAACAGGGGGCCCATTCACCCCTCCACTTT
TRBJ2-1	11	-	TRBV29-1	many	CSVDMGGGQFF	TGCAGCGTTGATATGGGTGGAGGGCAGTTCTTC
TRBJ2-7	16	TRBD1	TRBV3-1	-	CASSPLEGQGANEQYF	TGTGCCAGCAGCCCTCTCGAGGGACAGGGGGCGAACGAGCAGTACTTC
TRBJ1-5	14	-	TRBV6-1	many	CATSRDTGSQPQHF	TGTGCCACCTCCCGGGACACCGGGAGCCAGCCCCAGCATTTT
TRBJ1-2	14	TRBD1	TRBV7-2	few	CASRPTGTGYGYTF	TGTGCCAGCAGACCTACCGGGACAGGCTATGGCTACACCTTC
TRBJ2-7	14	TRBD2	TRBV5-1	-	CASSYSGATYEQYF	TGCGCCAGCAGCTATAGCGGGGCTACCTACGAGCAGTACTTC
TRBJ2-2	15	-	TRBV5-1	few	CASSFGRANTGELFF	TGCGCCAGCAGCTTCGGCAGGGCGAACACCGGGGAGCTGTTTTTT
TRBJ2-1	15	TRBD2	TRBV20-1	-	CSAQPASGIYNEQFF	TGCAGTGCCCAACCCGCTAGCGGGATCTACAATGAGCAGTTCTTC
TRBJ2-1	13	-	TRBV20-1	-	CSARGNLGNEQFF	TGCAGTGCTAGGGGGAATCTCGGAAATGAGCAGTTCTTC
TRBJ2-2	16	TRBD2	TRBV5-1	few	CASSGGGTANTGELFF	TGCGCCAGCAGCGGGGGGGGAACAGCGAACACCGGGGAGCTGTTTTTT
TRBJ1-2	14	TRBD1	TRBV6-5	few	CASSSRDRVYGYTF	TGTGCCAGCAGTTCCCGGGACAGGGTCTATGGCTACACCTTC
TRBJ2-3	13	TRBD2	TRBV10-3	few	CAISPPSGDTQYF	TGTGCCATCAGTCCTCCTAGCGGGGATACGCAGTATTTT
TRBJ2-1	16	TRBD2	TRBV24-1	many	CATSDRGTRAGNEQFF	TGTGCCACCAGTGATCGCGGGACTAGAGCGGGTAATGAGCAGTTCTTC
TRBJ1-5	14	-	TRBV5-5	few	CASSTQGGNQPQHF	TGTGCCAGCAGCACCCAAGGGGGAAATCAGCCCCAGCATTTT
TRBJ1-6	14	-	TRBV19	-	CASSISGASSPLHF	TGTGCCAGTAGTATATCAGGGGCGTCTTCACCCCTCCACTTT
TRBJ1-3	14	-	TRBV5-1	medium-sized	CASSVGSSGNTIYF	TGCGCCAGCAGTGTGGGGAGCTCTGGAAACACCATATATTTT
TRBJ2-3	17	-	TRBV25-1	-	CASSEVNGRDGSDTQYF	TGTGCCAGCAGTGAGGTAAATGGCAGGGACGGATCAGATACGCAGTATTTT
TRBJ1-4	14	TRBD1	TRBV12-3/TRBV12-4	many	CASSRRQGGEKLFF	TGTGCCAGCAGCCGCAGACAGGGAGGTGAAAAACTGTTTTTT
TRBJ2-7	12	TRBD1	TRBV29-1	once	CSAGGQDYEQYF	TGCAGCGCCGGCGGACAGGACTACGAGCAGTACTTC
TRBJ2-7	14	TRBD1	TRBV6-4	-	CASSRRDRGGEQYF	TGTGCCAGCAGCCGACGGGACAGGGGGGGAGAGCAGTACTTC
TRBJ2-5	17	TRBD2	TRBV4-3	-	CASSQGLSGSRGETQYF	TGCGCCAGCAGCCAAGGGCTGAGCGGGAGTAGAGGAGAGACCCAGTACTTC
TRBJ2-5	13	TRBD1	TRBV5-1	-	CASRAGTGETQYF	TGCGCCAGCAGGGCGGGGACAGGGGAGACCCAGTACTTC
TRBJ2-3	15	-	TRBV6-1	-	CASSAQGGSTDTQYF	TGTGCCAGCAGTGCCCAGGGGGGGAGCACAGATACGCAGTATTTT
TRBJ2-2	15	TRBD2	TRBV12-3/TRBV12-4	many	CASSLGGTSDGELFF	TGTGCCAGCAGTTTAGGTGGGACTAGCGACGGGGAGCTGTTTTTT
TRBJ2-3	17	TRBD2	TRBV20-1	-	CSAIGLAGVSSTDTQYF	TGCAGTGCTATCGGTCTAGCGGGGGTATCAAGCACAGATACGCAGTATTTT
TRBJ2-3	16	-	TRBV5-1	-	CASSLVRTTPTDTQYF	TGCGCCAGCAGCTTGGTCAGGACAACACCCACAGATACGCAGTATTTT
TRBJ1-1	15	TRBD1	TRBV5-1	many	CASSVYRGMDTEAFF	TGCGCCAGCAGCGTATACAGGGGAATGGACACTGAAGCTTTCTTT
TRBJ1-4	13	-	TRBV10-3	many	CAIRGTIDEKLFF	TGTGCCATCAGGGGGACTATCGATGAAAAACTGTTTTTT
TRBJ2-2	16	-	TRBV9	few	CASSVLEARSTGELFF	TGTGCCAGCAGCGTTCTGGAGGCCCGGTCTACCGGGGAGCTGTTTTTT